What follows are 26 T cell receptor beta chains derived from one specimen sequenced in a study of shared clonotypes between healthy human individuals. The repertoire was sequenced with immunoSEQ multiplex PCR; TCRdb's copy has only in-frame clones and lacks some. The profile shows millions of clones, around 90% of them singletons. Sequencing was done on a sample of naive CD4+ T cells sorted from blood. Subset reported: CD45RA+ positively selected. The receptors stem from a man aged 18 to 30 in good health.

The chain employs TRBV19 and TRBJ2-2; the match to TRBD2 covers 8 bases. Per the germline V gene, CDR1 is LNHDA and CDR2 is SQIVND (reference sequence). The CDR3 has 15 amino acids. J gave up 4 bases and V 3 bases, and 4 bases lay outside the gene matches. CDR3 DNA: TGTGCCAGTAGTATTAGTAGCGGGGCCACCGGGGAGCTGTTTTTT. It encodes CASSISSGATGELFF.

The chain links TRBV7-6 to TRBJ1-1; 9 positions match TRBD1. J lost 6 bases, V lost 1 base, and 9 bases had no gene match. This CDR3 is 16 amino acids long. CDR1 is SGHVS and CDR2 is FNYEAQ in the germline V gene. In nucleotides, the CDR3 is TGTGCCAGCAGCTTAGGGGGGACAGGGATAAGTGCTGAAGCTTTCTTT. Its translation is CASSLGGTGISAEAFF.

This clone was found once. CDR3: CASSSGLVRNTGELFF. As DNA, the CDR3 is TGTGCCAGCAGCTCAGGACTAGTAAGGAACACCGGGGAGCTGTTTTTT. V and J are TRBV7-8 and TRBJ2-2, with TRBD2 identical over 7 bases. CDR1 is SGHVS, CDR2 FQNEAQ, per germline. The CDR3 length is 16 residues. V shed 4 bases, J shed 1 base, and the junction held 6 bases outside the gene matches.

J is TRBJ2-1 and V is TRBV6-1; 9 positions agree with TRBD2. In germline, CDR1 is MNHNS, CDR2 SASEGT. The J segment lost 4 bases and the V segment lost 1 base, leaving 5 bases of the junction unmatched. This CDR3 is 16 amino acids long. CDR3 residues: CASSEGTSVMYNEQFF. The DNA of the CDR3 is TGTGCCAGCAGTGAAGGGACTAGCGTAATGTACAATGAGCAGTTCTTC.

V and J are TRBV5-1 and TRBJ2-5; D gene uncertain. Trimming removed 0 bases at V and 5 bases at J, with 8 bases between. The length of the CDR3 is 13 residues. CDR1 is SGHRS, CDR2 YFSETQ, per germline. The CDR3 sequence: CASSLAQWETQYF. The CDR3 bases are TGCGCCAGCAGCTTGGCCCAGTGGGAGACCCAGTACTTC.

This chain links TRBV21-1 with TRBJ2-7; the table's D call, TRBD2, has no DNA check behind it. TRBV21-1 is a recognized pseudogene. The CDR3 extends over 12 amino acids. Written as DNA, the CDR3 is TGTGCCAGCAGCCCTGAGGGTGGCGAGCAGTACTTC. This sequence encodes CASSPEGGEQYF.

This chain connects TRBV5-6 to TRBJ2-1; D is uncertain. The CDR3 length is 13 residues. With 3 bases removed from V and 4 bases from J, the gap between germline ends came to 8 bases. Germline-derived CDR1 and CDR2 are SGHDT and YYEEEE. In nucleotides, the CDR3 is TGTGCCAGCAGCTATACTCGTTACAATGAGCAGTTCTTC. Translation: CASSYTRYNEQFF.

The chain recombines TRBV2 with TRBJ1-5; a weak D match, TRBD1 (5 bases). In germline, CDR1 is SNHLY, CDR2 FYNNEI. Trimming shortened V by 6 bases and J by 8 bases, and 14 bases separated the two germline ends. CDR3 length equals 13 residues. The CDR3 region is CASRGTFSEPQHF. In DNA form, the CDR3 reads TGTGCCAGCAGGGGGACTTTCTCGGAGCCCCAGCATTTT. The entire variable domain, with the rest obtained from reference TRBV2 and TRBJ1-5, is as follows: EPEVTQTPSHQVTQMGQEVILRCVPISNHLYFYWYRQILGQKVEFLVSFYNNEISEKSEIFDDQFSVERPDGSNFTLKIRSTKLEDSAMYFCASRGTFSEPQHFGDGTRLSIL.

V gene TRBV5-4 combines with J gene TRBJ2-5; D may be TRBD2 (7 bases). The CDR3 is made up of 14 amino acids. Germline V gene lookup returns CDR1 SGHNT and CDR2 YYREEE (reference sequence). With 4 bases removed from V and 4 bases from J, the gap between germline ends came to 14 bases. The CDR3 spells CASSSNREGETQYF. The DNA of the CDR3 is TGTGCCAGCAGCAGCAACAGGGAGGGAGAGACCCAGTACTTC.

This clone came up once. The J gene is TRBJ2-5, the V gene TRBV27; a weak D match, TRBD2 (5 bases). Trimming took 6 bases from V and 2 from J, leaving 25 bases between them. This CDR3 spans 18 amino acids. Germline lookup yields CDR1 MNHEY and CDR2 SMNVEV (reference sequence). CDR3 coding DNA: TGTGCCAGCAGAAAGAGAAGGACTGAAAGTAATACTCAAGAGACCCAGTACTTC. As protein: CASRKRRTESNTQETQYF.

V is TRBV5-1 and J is TRBJ2-2; the D is unclear. V dropped 0 bases and J dropped 2 bases, with 11 bases sitting between them. The CDR3 covers 16 residues. CDR1 is SGHRS, CDR2 YFSETQ, per germline. DNA for the CDR3: TGCGCCAGCAGCTTGGGTCCAGCCTCAAACACCGGGGAGCTGTTTTTT. Its translation is CASSLGPASNTGELFF.

The chain recombines TRBV5-1 with TRBJ2-3, with D possibly TRBD2 on 5 matching bases. CDR1 and CDR2 from the germline V gene are SGHRS and YFSETQ. The CDR3 loop spans 15 amino acids. The V end lost 4 bases, the J end lost 0 bases, and 12 bases lay between the germline ends. Here the CDR3 reads CASSVGRTSTDTQYF. CDR3 DNA sequence: TGCGCCAGCAGCGTAGGACGGACTAGCACAGATACGCAGTATTTT.

This chain joins TRBV30 and TRBJ2-7, with 9 bases matching TRBD1. This CDR3 is 14 amino acids long. J was trimmed by 3 bases and V by 5 bases; bases with no gene match: 8. CDR1 and CDR2 (germline): GTSNPN, SVGIG (reference sequence). CDR3 coding DNA: TGTGCCTGGGGAACCGGGACAGGGAGCTACGAGCAGTACTTC. As protein: CAWGTGTGSYEQYF. Full variable domain (remainder filled in from reference TRBV30 and TRBJ2-7): SQTIHQWPATLVQPVGSPLSLECTVEGTSNPNLYWYRQAAGRGLQLLFYSVGIGQISSEVPQNLSASRPQDRQFILSSKKLLLSDSGFYLCAWGTGTGSYEQYFGPGTRLTVT.

The rearrangement links TRBV5-1 to TRBJ2-2; D is perhaps TRBD2 (5 bases). Trimming removed 0 bases from V and 7 bases from J, with 10 bases in between. CDR3 length equals 14 residues. Germline V gene lookup returns CDR1 SGHRS and CDR2 YFSETQ. The CDR3 DNA is TGCGCCAGCAGCTTGGGGGAGATAGTCGGGGAGCTGTTTTTT. Protein sequence: CASSLGEIVGELFF.

This clone appeared a few times. The J gene is TRBJ1-2, the V gene TRBV29-1; 10 bases fit TRBD1. The CDR3 has 12 residues. Germline loops: CDR1 SQVTM, CDR2 ANQGSEA. Losses at the gene ends were 4 bases for V and 10 bases for J; bases not matched to a gene: 6. CDR3 nucleotides: TGCAGCGTTGCAGCCGGGACAGGGGACTACACCTTC. Its translation is CSVAAGTGDYTF.

The V gene is TRBV9, the J gene TRBJ2-1; a possible D gene is TRBD2 (7 bases). The CDR3 runs to 15 residues. Trimming shortened V by 4 bases and J by 8 bases, and 19 bases separated the two germline ends. Germline CDR1 SGDLS, CDR2 YYNGEE. The CDR3 sequence is CASSPGGGGDYEQFF. DNA for the CDR3: TGTGCCAGCAGCCCCGGAGGGGGGGGAGACTATGAGCAGTTCTTC. Full variable domain (remainder filled in from reference TRBV9 and TRBJ2-1): DSGVTQTPKHLITATGQRVTLRCSPRSGDLSVYWYQQSLDQGLQFLIQYYNGEERAKGNILERFSAQQFPDLHSELNLSSLELGDSALYFCASSPGGGGDYEQFFGPGTRLTVL.

This chain links TRBV27 with TRBJ1-3, with 11 positions matching TRBD1. The CDR3 consists of 15 residues. CDR1 is MNHEY, CDR2 SMNVEV, per germline (reference sequence). The V and J ends lost 6 bases and 4 bases, in that order; junction bases with no gene match: 5. This CDR3 reads CASSPGTGGGNTIYF. CDR3 bases: TGTGCCAGCAGCCCTGGGACAGGGGGAGGAAACACCATATATTTT.

V gene TRBV7-9 combines with J gene TRBJ2-4, with 9 positions matching TRBD1. There are 17 residues in the CDR3. V dropped 5 bases and J dropped 0; count of bases not matched to a gene: 8. Germline-derived CDR1 and CDR2 are SEHNR and FQNEAQ (reference sequence). CDR3 sequence: CASSPRTGVGAKNIQYF. The CDR3 DNA reads as TGTGCCAGCAGCCCTCGGACAGGGGTGGGAGCCAAAAACATTCAGTACTTC.

Comment on this clone: Other DNA sequences in the sample encode the same CDR3. The chain employs TRBV11-2 and TRBJ2-2; weak D call: TRBD1 (5 bases). This CDR3 comprises 12 residues. From germline, CDR1 is SGHAT and CDR2 FQNNGV. Trimming pared 5 bases from V and 8 bases from J, leaving 9 bases between. The CDR3 DNA is TGTGCCAGCAGCCTGGGGCTTGGGGAGCTGTTTTTT. Amino acid sequence: CASSLGLGELFF.

This clone occurred once. V usage is TRBV6-5 and J usage is TRBJ2-4, with TRBD1 matching over 7 bases. Germline trimming cut 2 bases from V and 9 bases from J; bases unmatched to any gene: 4. The CDR3 spans 13 residues. Germline values: CDR1 MNHEY, CDR2 SVGAGI. The chain's CDR3 is CASSYRQGSIQYF. DNA for the CDR3: TGTGCCAGCAGTTACCGACAGGGAAGCATTCAGTACTTC.

This chain uses TRBV7-9 with TRBJ1-3, with TRBD1 matching over 8 bases. The CDR3 sequence is 15 residues long. Germline loops: CDR1 SEHNR, CDR2 FQNEAQ (reference sequence). The V and J ends lost 5 bases and 4 bases, in that order; junction bases with no gene match: 7. As DNA, the CDR3 is TGTGCCAGCAGCCAGGGACAGGTGGGCGGAAACACCATATATTTT. This encodes CASSQGQVGGNTIYF. The full variable domain, in which reference TRBV7-9 and TRBJ1-3 provide the parts outside the CDR3, is DTGVSQNPRHKITKRGQNVTFRCDPISEHNRLYWYRQTLGQGPEFLTYFQNEAQLEKSRLLSDRFSAERPKGSFSTLEIQRTEQGDSAMYLCASSQGQVGGNTIYFGEGSWLTVV.

The chain couples TRBV5-1 to TRBJ2-1; D call uncertain. The V gene lost 0 bases and the J gene lost 9 bases, with 16 bases spanning the gap. The CDR3 is made up of 15 amino acids. Germline CDR1 is SGHRS and CDR2 is YFSETQ. CDR3 in DNA: TGCGCCAGCAGCTTGGAACCCGGGCGGCTATCTGAGCAGTTCTTC. The encoded protein is CASSLEPGRLSEQFF.

This clone was detected only once. The chain joins TRBV10-3 to TRBJ2-1; D may match TRBD1 or TRBD2 (7 bases each). The length of the CDR3 is 16 residues. Trimming removed 4 bases at V and 2 bases at J, with 15 bases between. Per germline, CDR1 ENHRY and CDR2 SYGVKD. The CDR3 spells CAISGGGQHTYNEQFF. The DNA for the CDR3 is TGTGCCATCAGTGGGGGGGGACAGCACACCTACAATGAGCAGTTCTTC.

As regards this clone: The junction shows a germline mismatch at one end, possibly a read error. The J gene is TRBJ2-7, the V gene TRBV7-7, with 8 bases aligning to TRBD1. This CDR3 is built from 15 residues. Germline V gene sequence: CDR1 SSHAT, CDR2 FNYEAQ (reference sequence). In nucleotides, the CDR3 is TGTGCTAGCAGCTTAGCACAGGGGGACTCCTACGAGCAGTACTTC. The encoded protein is CASSLAQGDSYEQYF.

The chain uses TRBV5-3 and TRBJ2-5; TRBD1 might be the D (5 bases). TRBV5-3 qualifies as an ORF whose function is uncertain. The germline V and J ends were trimmed by 4 bases and 1 base, with 14 bases remaining between them. This CDR3 has 15 amino acids. The CDR3 loop is CARSPTLDTQETQYF. The CDR3 bases are TGTGCCAGAAGCCCCACCCTGGACACCCAAGAGACCCAGTACTTC.

This chain joins TRBV9 and TRBJ2-1, with unresolved D. Germline V gene data show CDR1 as SGDLS and CDR2 as YYNGEE. The CDR3 is 13 amino acids. V was trimmed by 4 bases and J by 6 bases, leaving 11 bases between them. This chain's CDR3 is CASSLPGRNEQFF. CDR3 nucleotide sequence: TGTGCCAGCAGCCTCCCCGGGCGCAATGAGCAGTTCTTC.